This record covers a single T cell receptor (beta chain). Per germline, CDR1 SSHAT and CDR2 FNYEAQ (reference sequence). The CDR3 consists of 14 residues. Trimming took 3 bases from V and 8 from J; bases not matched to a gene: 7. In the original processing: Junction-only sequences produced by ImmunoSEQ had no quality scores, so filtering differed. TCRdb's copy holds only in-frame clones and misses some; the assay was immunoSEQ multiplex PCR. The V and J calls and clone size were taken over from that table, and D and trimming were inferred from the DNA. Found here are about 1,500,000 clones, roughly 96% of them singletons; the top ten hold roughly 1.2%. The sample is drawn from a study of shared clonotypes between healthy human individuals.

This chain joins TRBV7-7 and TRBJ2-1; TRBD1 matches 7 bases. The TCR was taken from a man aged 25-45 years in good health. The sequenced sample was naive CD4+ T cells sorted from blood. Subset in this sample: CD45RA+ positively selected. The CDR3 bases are TGTGCCAGCAGCTTGAGACAGGGTGACGATGAGCAGTTCTTC. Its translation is CASSLRQGDDEQFF.